This T cell receptor (beta chain) was documented in a study of T cell repertoires in cytomegalovirus infection. Study information: In public TCR beta signatures, there were indications of both CMV infection and matching HLA type.

TCRdb called the reads again in MiXCR, with one record for every CDR3 protein. Of around 570,000 distinct CDR3 sequences listed, over 35% are singletons. Trimming took 2 bases from V and 2 from J, leaving 11 bases between them. Germline CDR1 reads MGHRA; CDR2 reads YSYEKL. The CDR3 loop spans 15 amino acids. Note on this clonotype: As yet, its antigen is unknown.

Sample: cultured PBMCs, taken from culture after CMV antigen stimulation. The sequence came from a human donor in good health (CMV status not recorded). Some clones in this sample may be carry-over from other donors' samples. The chain combines TRBV4-1 with TRBJ2-3; D not resolved. The chain's CDR3 is CASSQLLTPTDTQYF. The CDR3 region has the DNA TGCGCCAGCAGCCAACTTCTGACCCCCACAGATACGCAGTATTTT.